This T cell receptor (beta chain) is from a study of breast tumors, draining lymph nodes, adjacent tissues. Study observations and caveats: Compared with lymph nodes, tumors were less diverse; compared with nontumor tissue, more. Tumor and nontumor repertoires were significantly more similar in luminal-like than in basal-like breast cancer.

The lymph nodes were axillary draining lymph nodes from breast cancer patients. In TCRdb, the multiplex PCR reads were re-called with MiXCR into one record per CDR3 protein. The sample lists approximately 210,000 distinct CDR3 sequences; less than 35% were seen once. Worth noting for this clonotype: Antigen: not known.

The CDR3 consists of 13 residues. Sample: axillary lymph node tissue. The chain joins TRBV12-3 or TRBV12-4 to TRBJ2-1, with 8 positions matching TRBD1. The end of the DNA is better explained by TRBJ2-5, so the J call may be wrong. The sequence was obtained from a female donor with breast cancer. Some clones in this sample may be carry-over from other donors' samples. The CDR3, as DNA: TGTGCCAGCAGTTTAGTCGGACAGGGGACCCAGTACTTC. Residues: CASSLVGQGTQYF.